These 28 T cell receptor beta chains came from one sample sequenced in a study of control samples from healthy donors and cancer patients. This table comes from immunoSEQ multiplex PCR, and its TCRdb copy is limited to in-frame clones, with some not included. The sample records about 98,000 clones, about 79% being singletons. The sample comprised blood. These receptors came from a woman aged 25 to 39 in good health.

The rearrangement links TRBV6-5 to TRBJ2-3, with D perhaps given as TRBD1 or TRBD2 (5 bases each). The V end was cut by 8 bases, the J end by 6 bases, with 9 bases between. This CDR3 contains 11 residues. CDR1 is MNHEY and CDR2 is SVGAGI in the germline V gene. The CDR3 region has the DNA TGTGCCAGCGGGGGAAGGGATACGCAGTATTTT. It is translated as CASGGRDTQYF.

This chain uses TRBV19 with TRBJ1-1; perhaps TRBD1 as D (5 bases). CDR1 and CDR2 (germline): LNHDA, SQIVND (reference sequence). The CDR3 covers 15 residues. Trimming removed 0 bases at V and 3 bases at J, with 11 bases between. The CDR3: CASSIDWVGDTEAFF. Here the CDR3 DNA reads TGTGCCAGTAGTATAGATTGGGTAGGGGACACTGAAGCTTTCTTT.

The chain is built from TRBV6-4 and TRBJ1-1; 7 nucleotides align to TRBD1. V lost 6 bases to trimming and J lost 4 bases; unmatched junction nucleotides: 8. CDR1 and CDR2 from the germline V gene are MRHNA and SNTAGT. This CDR3 has 14 amino acids. In DNA, the CDR3 is TGTGCCAGCAGGGAACAGGGGTGGATCACTGAAGCTTTCTTT. It translates to CASREQGWITEAFF.

This clone was seen just once. The chain is built from TRBV11-2 and TRBJ1-6; TRBD1 aligns across 8 bases. Germline lookup yields CDR1 SGHAT and CDR2 FQNNGV. V shed 7 bases and J 6 bases; nucleotides not matched to a gene: 11. The CDR3 spans 16 residues. The CDR3 here is CASNPVFRGPNSPLHF. For the CDR3, the DNA is TGTGCCAGCAACCCAGTGTTCAGGGGGCCTAATTCACCCCTCCACTTT.

The genes are TRBV12-3 or TRBV12-4 and TRBJ1-2; D may be TRBD1 (5 bases). Trimming left V 1 base short and J 8 bases short, with 11 bases between. The CDR3 is made up of 13 amino acids. The CDR3 reads CASSLDGAGGYTF. CDR3 bases: TGTGCCAGCAGTTTAGACGGGGCGGGCGGCTACACCTTC.

In this sample, this clone turned up once. This chain links TRBV7-2 with TRBJ2-5, with 9 bases fitting TRBD1. Per the germline V gene, CDR1 is SGHTA and CDR2 is FQGNSA. The junction had 8 bases not matched to a gene; V was cut back by 4 bases and J by 2 bases. This CDR3 has 16 residues. CDR3 amino acids: CASSSGDRAGQETQYF. The CDR3 DNA is TGTGCCAGCAGCTCCGGGGACAGGGCCGGACAAGAGACCCAGTACTTC.

The rearrangement links TRBV5-8 to TRBJ2-3; D is perhaps TRBD1 (5 bases). The germline V gene encodes CDR1 SGHTS and CDR2 YDEGEE. V gave up 3 bases and J gave up 0 bases, with 11 bases separating them. This CDR3 has 15 amino acids. CDR3 sequence: CASSSWAGSTDTQYF. The CDR3, as DNA: TGTGCCAGCAGCTCATGGGCAGGGAGCACAGATACGCAGTATTTT.

V and J are TRBV5-6 and TRBJ2-3; no firm D call. The CDR3 is made up of 15 amino acids. CDR1 and CDR2 from the germline V gene are SGHDT and YYEEEE. V was clipped by 6 bases and J by 3 bases, with 17 bases between them. The CDR3 sequence: CASNLDLLGTDTQYF. CDR3 in DNA: TGTGCCAGCAACCTCGACCTTCTTGGGACAGATACGCAGTATTTT.

The rearrangement joins TRBV29-1 to TRBJ2-1; 8 nucleotides line up with TRBD2. This CDR3 contains 14 residues. CDR1 SQVTM and CDR2 ANQGSEA come from the germline V gene. Trimming at V came to 7 bases and at J to 9 bases, leaving 14 bases not matched to a gene. The CDR3 spells CSAAGTSPTSEQFF. The CDR3 DNA follows: TGCAGCGCTGCCGGGACTAGTCCGACCAGTGAGCAGTTCTTC.

V is TRBV19 and J is TRBJ1-5; weak D call: TRBD1 (6 bases). Looked up from germline, CDR1 is LNHDA and CDR2 is SQIVND (reference sequence). There are 12 residues in the CDR3. Trimming removed 6 bases at V and 4 bases at J, with 7 bases between. The CDR3 loop reads CASSQGNQPQHF. The CDR3 DNA is TGTGCCAGTAGCCAGGGGAATCAGCCCCAGCATTTT.

The CDR3 sequence is CASSPEGVGGGTDTQYF. The CDR3 DNA reads as TGTGCCAGCAGCCCCGAGGGCGTAGGGGGGGGGACAGATACGCAGTATTTT. This chain connects TRBV7-6 to TRBJ2-3; weak D call: TRBD2 (7 bases). The CDR3 has 17 residues. CDR1 and CDR2 (germline): SGHVS, FNYEAQ. Trimming shortened V by 5 bases and J by 3 bases, and 21 bases separated the two germline ends.

This chain links TRBV11-3 with TRBJ2-7; a weak D match, TRBD2 (8 bases). V gave up 1 base and J gave up 7 bases, with 20 bases separating them. Germline CDR1 is SGHNT and CDR2 is YENEEA. The CDR3 is 16 residues long. DNA of the CDR3: TGTGCCAGCAGCTTAGGGGCCGGGACTAGGGGGCCAGAGCAGTACTTC. The encoded protein is CASSLGAGTRGPEQYF. Supplemented by reference TRBV11-3 and TRBJ2-7, the full variable domain reads EAGVVQSPRYKIIEKKQPVAFWCNPISGHNTLYWYLQNLGQGPELLIRYENEEAVDDSQLPKDRFSAERLKGVDSTLKIQPAELGDSAVYLCASSLGAGTRGPEQYFGPGTRLTVT.

The sample holds one count of this clone. The V call is TRBV11-2, the J call TRBJ2-1, with D perhaps TRBD2 (5 bases). Trimming removed 4 bases from V and 8 bases from J, with 15 bases in between. Looked up from germline, CDR1 is SGHAT and CDR2 is FQNNGV. The CDR3 length is 14 residues. CDR3 amino acids: CASSSIAGKHEQFF. CDR3 sequence (DNA): TGTGCCAGCAGCTCTATTGCCGGGAAGCATGAGCAGTTCTTC.

This chain connects TRBV27 to TRBJ2-7; 7 nucleotides match TRBD1. The CDR3 runs 15 residues. Germline V gives CDR1 MNHEY, CDR2 SMNVEV (reference sequence). After removal of 0 bases from V and 4 bases from J, the junction contained 6 bases not matched to a gene. The DNA of the CDR3 is TGTGCCAGCAGTTTATCGAAAGGGGGCGCGTACGAGCAGTACTTC. Amino acids: CASSLSKGGAYEQYF.

The rearrangement uses TRBV11-3 and TRBJ1-3; D unresolved. Trimming removed 1 base from V and 1 base from J, with 2 bases in between. The CDR3 is 13 amino acids. Per the germline V gene, CDR1 is SGHNT and CDR2 is YENEEA. CDR3 coding DNA: TGTGCCAGCAGCTTAGGGTCTGGAAACACCATATATTTT. This codes for CASSLGSGNTIYF.

The chain couples TRBV5-6 to TRBJ2-5; possible D gene TRBD1, 6 bases. Deletions cut 2 bases from V and 5 bases from J, with 13 bases between. The germline V gene encodes CDR1 SGHDT and CDR2 YYEEEE. The CDR3 is 14 amino acids. CDR3 amino acids: CASSFFSGVETQYF. CDR3 nucleotides: TGTGCCAGCAGCTTCTTTTCAGGGGTCGAGACCCAGTACTTC.

The CDR3 nucleotides are TGTGCCAGCAGTTTACGCAGACAGGCCTACGAGCAGTACTTC. Protein sequence: CASSLRRQAYEQYF. This rearrangement joins TRBV6-5 to TRBJ2-7; TRBD1 might be the D (6 bases). There are 14 residues in the CDR3. Trimming shortened V by 4 bases and J by 2 bases, and 12 bases separated the two germline ends. The V gene's germline CDR1 is MNHEY and CDR2 SVGAGI.

The count of this clone is one. V usage is TRBV23-1 and J usage is TRBJ2-7; 7 bases match TRBD1. TRBV23-1 carries the ORF label, with uncertain function. Trimming removed 2 bases from V and 4 bases from J; junction bases left unmatched: 8. The CDR3 runs 15 residues. The DNA for the CDR3 is TGCGCCAGCAGTCAAGCCCGGGACAGAGTTTACGAGCAGTACTTC. It encodes CASSQARDRVYEQYF.

For the CDR3, the DNA is TGTGCCAGCAGCTGGGTGGGGGGCTACACCTTC. This gives the protein CASSWVGGYTF. V usage is TRBV5-4 and J usage is TRBJ1-2; D gene uncertain. Germline assignment: CDR1 SGHNT and CDR2 YYREEE (reference sequence). The CDR3 is made up of 11 amino acids. Trimming took 3 bases from V and 8 from J, leaving 8 bases between them.

The rearrangement joins TRBV29-1 to TRBJ2-1; D may be TRBD2 (5 bases). The CDR3 loop spans 11 amino acids. Germline CDR1 reads SQVTM; CDR2 reads ANQGSEA. V shed 8 bases and J shed 7 bases, with 12 bases lying between them. The CDR3 reads CSPEVGNEQFF. In DNA form, the CDR3 reads TGCAGCCCGGAGGTTGGAAATGAGCAGTTCTTC.

J is TRBJ1-2 and V is TRBV15; perhaps TRBD1 as D (5 bases). Trimming shortened V by 7 bases and J by 1 base, and 16 bases separated the two germline ends. The CDR3 consists of 15 residues. The germline CDR1 and CDR2 sequences are LNHNV and YYDKDF (reference sequence). CDR3 coding DNA: TGTGCCACCACCCCGGGGGGGGACTATAACTATGGCTACACCTTC. It encodes CATTPGGDYNYGYTF.

The chain uses TRBV4-1 and TRBJ1-4; D perhaps matches TRBD1 (5 bases). This CDR3 has 14 residues. Germline CDR1 and CDR2: MGHRA and YSYEKL. V was trimmed by 8 bases and J by 5 bases, leaving 15 bases between them. The CDR3 protein is CASLAMGGNEKLFF. CDR3 in DNA: TGCGCCAGCCTAGCCATGGGGGGGAATGAAAAACTGTTTTTT.

This chain uses TRBV7-2 with TRBJ2-5, with D perhaps matching TRBD1 or TRBD2 (5 bases each). Germline V CDR1 and CDR2: SGHTA, FQGNSA. This CDR3 has 16 amino acids. V lost 5 bases to trimming and J lost 5 bases, with 21 bases between them. In DNA form, the CDR3 reads TGTGCCAGCAGCCCCCGGGACGCCGGGGCTTGGGAGACCCAGTACTTC. Translation: CASSPRDAGAWETQYF.

The V and J genes are TRBV6-5 and TRBJ1-1; 8 nucleotides match TRBD1. Germline loops: CDR1 MNHEY, CDR2 SVGAGI. The CDR3 covers 13 residues. V lost 6 bases, J lost 3 bases, and 3 bases stayed unmatched. This CDR3 reads CASRPQGDTEAFF. As DNA, the CDR3 is TGTGCCAGCAGACCACAGGGGGACACTGAAGCTTTCTTT.

V usage is TRBV16 and J usage is TRBJ1-1; D is undetermined. The CDR3 consists of 17 residues. Looked up from germline, CDR1 is KGHSY and CDR2 is FQNENV. The V end lost 4 bases, the J end lost 5 bases, and 23 bases lay between the germline ends. The CDR3 nucleotides read TGTGCCAGCAGCCGAGGCAGGCACCACGCCGAGAGGACTGAAGCTTTCTTT. This translates into CASSRGRHHAERTEAFF.

The chain employs TRBV7-3 and TRBJ2-1, with 11 bases lining up with TRBD1. The CDR3 is 15 amino acids. The V segment lost 3 bases and the J segment 4 bases; nucleotides outside the gene matches: 2. Germline CDR1 SGHTA, CDR2 FQGTGA. The CDR3 DNA is TGTGCCAGCAGCTTGGGACAGGGGGTTTACAATGAGCAGTTCTTC. It specifies CASSLGQGVYNEQFF. Variable domain in full (rest from reference TRBV7-3 and TRBJ2-1): GAGVSQTPSNKVTEKGKYVELRCDPISGHTALYWYRQSLGQGPEFLIYFQGTGAADDSGLPNDRFFAVRPEGSVSTLKIQRTERGDSAVYLCASSLGQGVYNEQFFGPGTRLTVL.

The rearrangement joins TRBV6-5 to TRBJ2-7, with no clear D. Per germline, CDR1 MNHEY and CDR2 SVGAGI. The V gene lost 6 bases and the J gene lost 7 bases, with 13 bases spanning the gap. The CDR3 contains 12 residues. The CDR3 DNA sequence: TGTGCCAGCAGCTATACAATGGGGGAGCAGTACTTC. Translated: CASSYTMGEQYF.

This chain connects TRBV18 to TRBJ1-1; TRBD1 matches at 8 bases. The V segment lost 6 bases and the J segment 3 bases; nucleotides outside the gene matches: 12. CDR1 and CDR2 from the germline V gene are KGHSH and LQKENI. This CDR3 has 16 amino acids. The CDR3 sequence is CASSPQGAIRYTEAFF. The CDR3 nucleotides read TGTGCCAGCTCCCCCCAGGGGGCGATTAGGTACACTGAAGCTTTCTTT.